This paragraph covers one TCR beta chain sequence. This clone was detected only once. No antigen is known for it. The sample holds no much larger clone one base away, and base qualities are not on file. These data come from a study of blood T cell repertoires in COVID-19 (dated by TCRdb to 2020 to 2022). Study-wide context: Samples from collaborators originated in the United States, Italy and Spain and spanned both the acute and convalescent phases of COVID-19. The prospective study material was composed of cDNA or gDNA derived from T cells, B-cell-depleted T cells, or PBMCs. The dataset comprised deeply sampled blood TCRbeta repertoires from subjects exposed to, actively infected with, or recovered from COVID-19. The repertoires were made available in a free public database intended to serve as a resource for research on the immune response to SARS-CoV-2. The samples were drawn from two sources: the first 160 participants of the ongoing ImmuneRACE study, and 1,200 or so subjects contributed by 6 global collaborators. The sample metadata nearly always contained a de-identified subject ID, COVID-19 status, age in years and sex. Where HLA class I and class II types were available, the types were taken from metadata supplied by the sample provider, not from assay-based typing. The research as a whole found: How much clinical and demographic metadata was included differed by source and by participant, and the metadata was provided uncurated.

Whole blood was collected in K2EDTA tubes by collaborating institutions according to the institutions' own protocols. For TCRbeta analysis, collaborators shipped samples in one of three forms: frozen whole blood, isolated PBMCs, or DNA extracted from either of those sample types. The CDR3 runs 14 amino acids, cysteine and phenylalanine included. The entry retains the CDR3 DNA only, 42 bases that are in frame from base 1. Via the germline V gene (reference sequence), CDR1 is LNHNV and CDR2 YYDKDF. Trimming at the junction amounts to 0 bases on V and 5 bases on J, and the germline ends lie 8 bases apart. The immunoSEQ Assay, a bias-controlled multiplex PCR, was used to amplify TCRbeta CDR3 regions from genomic DNA. Turning to the authors' computational methods: The number of nucleated cells in each sample was estimated by amplification of reference gene primers within the assay. Sequence reads were collapsed and filtered to measure the absolute abundance of every unique TCRbeta CDR3 rearrangement. For each sample, productive Simpson clonality was calculated by taking the square root of Simpson's diversity index across productive rearrangements. TCRdb stores this immuneACCESS table with in-frame sequences only. Part of the clones is absent; in the studies checked, under half of the shortfall reflects unresolved V genes, and no reason is known for the rest. The V and J calls and clone size are taken from that table; D and trimming were inferred from the DNA. The sample table lists approximately 210,000 clones, more than 70% of them with a count of one. The leading ten clones occupy approximately 4.5% of the sample.

The sequence came from a human donor in a cohort sampled during active COVID-19. The chain couples TRBV15 to TRBJ2-1; the D region possibly corresponds to TRBD2 (6 bases align). Sequencing was carried out using peripheral blood. The DNA sequence follows: TGTGCCACCAGCAGAGATCGGGGGAACAATGAGCAGTTCTTC. Its protein product is CATSRDRGNNEQFF.